A selection of T cell receptor beta chains follows, all from one sample in a study of neurological immune-mediated disorders. TCRdb called the 5' RACE reads again in MiXCR, with one record for every CDR3 protein. The sample records about 55,000 distinct CDR3 sequences, around 3.9% being singletons. Sample: PBMCs. The receptors were sampled from a man aged 25-45 years with multiple sclerosis. Both conserved end residues are part of each CDR3. The order of the fields is V gene, J gene, CDR3 protein.

v_gene: TRBV5-1; j_gene: TRBJ2-1; CDR3aa: CASSFRGSSYNEQFF
v_gene: TRBV11-3; j_gene: TRBJ2-3; CDR3aa: CASSLDRAGTDTQYF
v_gene: TRBV6-5; j_gene: TRBJ1-3; CDR3aa: CASSNREFGNTIYF
v_gene: TRBV29-1; j_gene: TRBJ2-1; CDR3aa: CSVVLLVYNSNEQFF
v_gene: TRBV20-1; j_gene: TRBJ2-1; CDR3aa: CSARDQGMGEQFF
v_gene: TRBV7-9; j_gene: TRBJ2-2; CDR3aa: CASSFLEGRTGELFF
v_gene: TRBV3-1; j_gene: TRBJ2-3; CDR3aa: CASRKGDTQYF
v_gene: TRBV5-5; j_gene: TRBJ1-1; CDR3aa: CASSLIQGANTEAFF
v_gene: TRBV7-9; j_gene: TRBJ2-7; CDR3aa: CASSFIEGIDEQYF
v_gene: TRBV7-9; j_gene: TRBJ2-1; CDR3aa: CASSPRVNEQFF
v_gene: TRBV7-2; j_gene: TRBJ2-5; CDR3aa: CASSLSRGGETQYF
v_gene: TRBV12-3/TRBV12-4; j_gene: TRBJ2-2; CDR3aa: CARKAGPGTGELFF
v_gene: TRBV7-2; j_gene: TRBJ2-1; CDR3aa: CASSYAGREQFF
v_gene: TRBV27; j_gene: TRBJ2-1; CDR3aa: CASSPGRNWYNEQFF
v_gene: TRBV6-5; j_gene: TRBJ2-7; CDR3aa: CASRPGSFTSYEQYF
v_gene: TRBV7-8; j_gene: TRBJ2-3; CDR3aa: CASCSRNRTDTQYF
v_gene: TRBV5-1; j_gene: TRBJ1-2; CDR3aa: CASSLVQTNYGYTF
v_gene: TRBV20-1; j_gene: TRBJ1-2; CDR3aa: CSARTVPNGYTF
v_gene: TRBV29-1; j_gene: TRBJ2-2; CDR3aa: CSVGTGAGELFF
v_gene: TRBV5-1; j_gene: TRBJ2-5; CDR3aa: CASSLVASQETQYF
v_gene: TRBV5-5; j_gene: TRBJ1-1; CDR3aa: CASSFSVGDTEAFF
v_gene: TRBV27; j_gene: TRBJ2-3; CDR3aa: CASSPNGQGVIYTQYF
v_gene: TRBV6-5; j_gene: TRBJ2-5; CDR3aa: CASSRKLTQETQYF
v_gene: TRBV6-6; j_gene: TRBJ2-1; CDR3aa: CASRNRDRGGNEQFF
v_gene: TRBV12-3/TRBV12-4; j_gene: TRBJ2-2; CDR3aa: CASSLDRGNTGELFF
v_gene: TRBV7-2; j_gene: TRBJ1-5; CDR3aa: CASSLTGTGGGQPQHF
v_gene: TRBV4-2; j_gene: TRBJ2-7; CDR3aa: CASSQGVLGSYEQYF
v_gene: TRBV6-5; j_gene: TRBJ2-6; CDR3aa: CASSYLDSGANVLTF
v_gene: TRBV28; j_gene: TRBJ2-3; CDR3aa: CASSSPTSGGADTQYF
v_gene: TRBV27; j_gene: TRBJ2-7; CDR3aa: CASTSLGTPYEQYF
v_gene: TRBV3-1; j_gene: TRBJ2-1; CDR3aa: CASSQETAAGGVEQFF
v_gene: TRBV20-1; j_gene: TRBJ2-3; CDR3aa: CSARDQGGADTQYF
v_gene: TRBV27; j_gene: TRBJ2-1; CDR3aa: CASSLGNPDYNEQFF
v_gene: TRBV27; j_gene: TRBJ1-1; CDR3aa: CASSLSLNTEAFF
v_gene: TRBV7-2; j_gene: TRBJ2-7; CDR3aa: CASSPAGGYEQYF
v_gene: TRBV24-1; j_gene: TRBJ2-3; CDR3aa: CATSDSRGRADTQYF
v_gene: TRBV7-9; j_gene: TRBJ2-5; CDR3aa: CASSFYRTGIQETQYF
v_gene: TRBV3-1; j_gene: TRBJ2-1; CDR3aa: CASSQDLQPQFF
v_gene: TRBV20-1; j_gene: TRBJ1-1; CDR3aa: CSASGAEAFF